The present entry profiles one T cell receptor beta chain with its context. Enrolment of Seattle patients took place during active infection, and they were followed longitudinally. This sample is drawn from a study of blood T cell repertoires in COVID-19. Looking at the study overall: Sample material is recorded as cDNA or gDNA derived from T cells, B-cell-depleted T cells, or PBMCs.

Trimming shortened V by 5 bases and J by 4 bases, and 11 bases separated the two germline ends. Germline V gives CDR1 SGHTA, CDR2 FQGNSA. There are 14 residues in the CDR3. In the authors' methods: Estimates of nucleated cell counts were drawn from the amplification of reference gene primers. Sequencing used immunoSEQ multiplex PCR; TCRdb keeps in-frame clones, though not all of them. From that table come the V and J calls and clone size; the DNA was used to work out D and trimming. The data contain 200,000 to 250,000 clones, approximately 90% of them singletons. Sequencing used peripheral blood. This receptor was taken from a young man with COVID-19, enrolled during active disease. The V call is TRBV7-2, the J call TRBJ2-2; weak D call: TRBD1 (5 bases). The CDR3 DNA is TGTGCCAGCAGCGTCGCCCAGGGCACCGGGGAGCTGTTTTTT. Amino acids: CASSVAQGTGELFF.